This T cell receptor (beta chain) was sequenced for a study of identical twins. This clonotype occurred many times. TCRdb re-called the 5' RACE reads through MiXCR, storing one row per CDR3 protein. The repertoire consists of about 260,000 distinct CDR3 sequences, with approximately 7% occurring once and the leading ten covering approximately 3.6%. The data were also submitted as part of a second study, on yellow fever vaccine responses in identical twins.

This sequence originates from a young woman in good health. Sequencing was performed on memory (CD45RO+) T cells sorted from blood.

The CDR3 sequence is CASTNERSSYNEQFF. In DNA, the CDR3 is TGTGCCAGCACCAATGAGCGGAGCTCCTACAATGAGCAGTTCTTC. The genes are TRBV12-3 or TRBV12-4 and TRBJ2-1; tentatively, D is TRBD2 (5 bases). The V end lost 7 bases, the J end lost 0 bases, and 13 bases lay between the germline ends. The CDR3 is 15 residues long.